The TCR beta chain under discussion was sequenced for a study of T cell responses to AZD1222 COVID-19 vaccine. The assay was immunoSEQ multiplex PCR, and TCRdb's table has in-frame clones only and misses some. The sample yields about 130,000 clones, over 75% seen once. In this sample, this clone turned up once. Looked up from germline, CDR1 is MNHNY and CDR2 is SVGAGI (reference sequence). With 8 bases clipped from V and 3 bases from J, the junction kept 5 bases outside the gene matches. This CDR3 is built from 15 residues. The chain employs TRBV6-6 and TRBJ2-1; 12 positions match TRBD2. Sample: peripheral blood, taken 28 days after the second AZD1222 dose. This sequence originates from an adult who received the AZD1222 COVID-19 vaccine. CDR3 DNA sequence: TGTGCCAGCTCTAGCGGGAGGGGTTACTACAATGAGCAGTTCTTC. Amino acid sequence: CASSSGRGYYNEQFF.